This T cell receptor (beta chain) came from a study of T-cell reconstitution after alpha-beta-depleted transplantation in children. Study outcomes and limitations: By about two months after transplant, alpha-beta T cells reportedly arose from several hundred graft clones that had expanded. Recipient T cells and thymic progenitors that survived gave rise to the high TCRbeta diversity observed at day 60 in some patients.

TCRbeta library construction was performed incorporating unique molecular identifiers. TCRdb reprocessed the PCR reads with MiXCR, giving one entry per CDR3 protein. The data show 200,000 to 250,000 distinct CDR3 sequences, with under 13% seen just once and 28% held by the top ten. Turning to this clonotype: Its target is unknown.

V gave up 6 bases and J gave up 2 bases; unmatched junction bases: 10. The germline gives CDR1 LNHDA, CDR2 SQIVND (reference sequence). The CDR3 consists of 15 residues. Sequences were derived from PBMCs, sampled before TCRalphabeta/CD19-depleted stem cell transplant. The receptor comes from a child less than two years old with acute myeloid leukemia, due to receive a stem cell transplant. The chain is built from TRBV19 and TRBJ2-7; 7 nucleotides agree with TRBD2. The chain's CDR3 is CASRGGSLRTYEQYF. CDR3 DNA: TGTGCCAGTAGGGGGGGGAGCCTCCGAACCTACGAGCAGTACTTC.